Detailed here is one T cell receptor (beta chain). The antigen it binds to is not known. The sample holds no much larger clone one base away, and base qualities are not on file. This sample was taken from a study of cytomegalovirus exposure and HLA in healthy donors (dated 2017 in TCRdb). For the study in its entirety: According to a later analysis, one platform produced both the 100 to 150 validation repertoires and the 666 repertoires of the first cohort. The study aimed to test whether cataloging public T cell receptors could reveal signatures of past pathogen exposure. High-throughput TCR immunosequencing, statistical association of individual TCRs with disease status, and machine learning were combined to predict cytomegalovirus infection status. A separate validation cohort of 100 to 150 different subjects was used in addition to the approximately 640-subject first cohort.

Summary of the overall study and its limitations: Subsequent analysis determined that TCRs grouped into clusters in the first cohort also showed a tendency toward co-occurrence across the roughly 120 validation repertoires, and approximately 93% of cluster scores exceeded 0. Most TCR sequences were seen in very few donors, while some public TCRs were found in many individuals. In vitro tests confirmed that a few of the cytomegalovirus-associated TCR beta chains recognize cytomegalovirus antigens. The authors suggested that the approach could potentially be generalized to other disease states and immunological phenotypes. The validation cohort had no HLA typing available for a later analysis, so co-occurrence within that cohort was assessed over all 120 or so repertoires. A total of roughly 160 TCR beta chains were listed by the study as associated with cytomegalovirus. Cytomegalovirus status was reported to be diagnosed by the classifier with high specificity and sensitivity in both the original and validation cohorts.

CDR3 length: 16 amino acids, cysteine to phenylalanine. The retained sequence is limited to the CDR3, 48 bases, with the frame set at the first base. CDR1 and CDR2 are read off the germline V gene as SGHAT and FQNNGV. A distance of 11 bases separates the germline ends of V and J, which lose 1 base and 0 bases respectively. The donors were included in the validation cohort of roughly 120 subjects, a group kept apart from the roughly 670-subject first cohort. To prepare the library, the immunoSEQ multiplex PCR assay was applied. The authors' pipeline ran thus. A statistical classification framework was built for diagnosing cytomegalovirus status from the catalog of TCR beta chain sequences. This is the immuneACCESS table as TCRdb keeps it, with only in-frame sequences that have V and J called. A part of the clones is gone; compared with another copy, unresolved V genes explain less than half, and the rest is unexplained. D and trimming were read from the DNA, whereas the V and J calls and clone size are those reported in that table. Counted in this sample were about 130,000 clones; about 80% of them appeared once. The ten largest clones represent 25% to 30% of the sample.

The rearrangement joined TRBV11-2 to TRBJ2-3, with TRBD2 as a weak D call on 6 bases. The sequence was collected from a man aged 25 to 40 in good health and CMV-seropositive. Sequenced material: PBMCs. The CDR3 is CASSLVGGGSTDTQYF. The base sequence is TGTGCCAGCAGCTTAGTAGGTGGGGGGAGCACAGATACGCAGTATTTT.